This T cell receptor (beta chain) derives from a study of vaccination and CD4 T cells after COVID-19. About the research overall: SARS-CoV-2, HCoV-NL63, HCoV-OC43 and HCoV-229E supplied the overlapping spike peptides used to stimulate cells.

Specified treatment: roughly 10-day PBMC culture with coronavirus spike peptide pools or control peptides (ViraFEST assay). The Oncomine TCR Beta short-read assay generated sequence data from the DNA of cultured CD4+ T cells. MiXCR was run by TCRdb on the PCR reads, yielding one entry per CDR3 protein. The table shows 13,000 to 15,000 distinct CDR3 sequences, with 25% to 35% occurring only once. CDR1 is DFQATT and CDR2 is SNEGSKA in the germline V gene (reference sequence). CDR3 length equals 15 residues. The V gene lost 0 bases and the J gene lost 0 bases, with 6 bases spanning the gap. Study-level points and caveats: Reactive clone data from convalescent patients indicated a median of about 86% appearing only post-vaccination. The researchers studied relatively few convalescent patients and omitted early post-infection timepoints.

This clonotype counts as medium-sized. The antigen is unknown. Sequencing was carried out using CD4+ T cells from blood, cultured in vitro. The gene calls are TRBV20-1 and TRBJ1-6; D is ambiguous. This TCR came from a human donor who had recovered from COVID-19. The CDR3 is CSARDQSSYNSPLHF. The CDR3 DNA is TGCAGTGCTAGAGATCAGAGCTCCTATAATTCACCCCTCCACTTT.